These 32 T cell receptor beta chains originate from one sample sequenced in a study of T cell changes during pregnancy in multiple sclerosis. This table comes from immunoSEQ multiplex PCR, and its TCRdb copy is limited to in-frame clones, with some not included. The profile covers about 48,000 clones, with over 85% appearing a single time and roughly 0.5% taken by the ten largest. The sample was CD4+ T cells from peripheral blood mononuclear cells, taken in the first trimester of pregnancy. The receptor set was obtained from a female donor with multiple sclerosis, enrolled in a pregnancy study.

The chain uses TRBV6-5 and TRBJ1-2, with 7 bases that match TRBD1. V was clipped by 2 bases and J by 3 bases; unmatched bases: 3. Germline values: CDR1 MNHEY, CDR2 SVGAGI. This CDR3 is built from 14 residues. The CDR3 here is CASSYHGTDYGYTF. CDR3 nucleotides: TGTGCCAGCAGTTACCACGGGACAGACTATGGCTACACCTTC.

V usage is TRBV6-6 and J usage is TRBJ1-2, with 11 bases matching TRBD1. Germline CDR1 and CDR2: MNHNY and SVGAGI (reference sequence). This CDR3 is built from 15 residues. V was clipped by 8 bases and J by 4 bases; unmatched bases: 9. As DNA, the CDR3 is TGTGCCAGCGGTTCCGGACAGGGGGCGAGCTATGGCTACACCTTC. This translates into CASGSGQGASYGYTF.

Concerning this clone itself: The junction and the germline gene differ at one end; a read error may be behind it. The genes are TRBV7-7 and TRBJ2-5; tentatively, D is TRBD2 (6 bases). This CDR3 is 13 amino acids long. Germline V gene data show CDR1 as SSHAT and CDR2 as FNYEAQ (reference sequence). CDR3 DNA sequence: TGTGCTAGCAGCTTAGGGGAGGAAGAGACCCAGTACTTC. This encodes CASSLGEEETQYF.

This rearrangement joins TRBV5-6 to TRBJ2-5; the match to TRBD2 covers 8 bases. This CDR3 comprises 13 residues. Germline V gives CDR1 SGHDT, CDR2 YYEEEE. After removal of 1 base from V and 4 bases from J, the junction contained 0 bases not matched to a gene. DNA for the CDR3: TGTGCCAGCAGCTTGCGGGGGGGAGAGACCCAGTACTTC. Its translation is CASSLRGGETQYF.

V and J are TRBV27 and TRBJ1-2; D is unclear. The germline CDR1 and CDR2 sequences are MNHEY and SMNVEV (reference sequence). V lost 6 bases and J 5 bases, leaving 16 bases between the germline ends. This CDR3 comprises 14 residues. As DNA, the CDR3 is TGTGCCAGCAGCCCGGCAGGTACTGGGTATGGCTACACCTTC. Protein sequence: CASSPAGTGYGYTF.

The rearrangement joins TRBV6-4 to TRBJ2-3; 7 bases align to TRBD2. V trimming: 4 bases; J trimming: 1 base; junction bases outside the gene matches: 2. CDR1 is MRHNA, CDR2 SNTAGT, per germline. This CDR3 comprises 14 residues. Here the CDR3 reads CASSVAGGTDTQYF. The CDR3 DNA sequence: TGTGCCAGCAGTGTTGCGGGGGGCACAGATACGCAGTATTTT.

The CDR3 is CASSILFWTSGDNEQFF. CDR3 DNA: TGTGCCAGTAGTATACTGTTTTGGACTAGCGGGGACAATGAGCAGTTCTTC. The chain carries TRBV19 and TRBJ2-1; TRBD2 matches 12 bases. The CDR3 is made up of 17 amino acids. V shed 2 bases, J shed 5 bases, and the junction held 7 bases outside the gene matches. CDR1 and CDR2 from the germline V gene are LNHDA and SQIVND (reference sequence).

J is TRBJ2-1 and V is TRBV21-1; TRBD1 is the table's D call, not checked against the DNA. TRBV21-1 is an annotated pseudogene. This CDR3 has 22 residues. The CDR3 protein is CASSNIEYGTAFCLSSYNEQFF. CDR3 DNA: TGTGCCAGCAGCAATATTGAGTATGGGACAGCGTTTTGCCTGAGCTCCTACAATGAGCAGTTCTTC.

The chain has TRBV27 and TRBJ2-5; 7 bases agree with TRBD2. Looked up from germline, CDR1 is MNHEY and CDR2 is SMNVEV (reference sequence). The CDR3 sequence is 14 residues long. V lost 3 bases, J lost 1 base, and 2 bases stayed unmatched. The CDR3 is CASSFGGGQETQYF. CDR3 nucleotide sequence: TGTGCCAGCAGTTTCGGCGGGGGCCAAGAGACCCAGTACTTC.

The rearrangement links TRBV6-5 to TRBJ1-5; 8 bases agree with TRBD1. Unmatched junction bases numbered 8, after V lost 6 bases and J lost 4 bases. CDR1 MNHEY and CDR2 SVGAGI come from the germline V gene. CDR3 length equals 15 residues. CDR3 protein: CASRKQGGGNQPQHF. CDR3 DNA sequence: TGTGCCAGCAGAAAACAGGGGGGAGGGAATCAGCCCCAGCATTTT.

The V gene is TRBV25-1, the J gene TRBJ2-3, with 8 bases aligning to TRBD2. The germline V gene encodes CDR1 MGHDK and CDR2 SYGVNS. V was clipped by 3 bases and J by 0 bases; unmatched bases: 5. The CDR3 runs to 16 residues. Here the CDR3 reads CASSEGAGGSTDTQYF. CDR3 sequence (DNA): TGTGCCAGCAGTGAGGGGGCGGGGGGAAGCACAGATACGCAGTATTTT.

The genes are TRBV14 and TRBJ1-1; TRBD1 is a possible D gene (5 bases). This CDR3 is 15 amino acids long. Germline lookup yields CDR1 SGHDN and CDR2 FVKESK. The V end lost 4 bases, the J end lost 7 bases, and 19 bases lay between the germline ends. For the CDR3, the DNA is TGTGCCAGCAGCCTCAGGGCAACTCGGCCAAATGAAGCTTTCTTT. Translation: CASSLRATRPNEAFF.

The J gene is TRBJ2-2, the V gene TRBV5-1, with 7 positions matching TRBD2. This CDR3 comprises 13 residues. Per the germline V gene, CDR1 is SGHRS and CDR2 is YFSETQ. The junction had 3 bases not matched to a gene; V was cut back by 5 bases and J by 5 bases. CDR3 bases: TGCGCCAGCAGTCCAGCGGGGACCGGGGAGCTGTTTTTT. Translating it yields CASSPAGTGELFF.

About this clone itself: At one end, the junction sequence differs from germline, possibly due to a read error. V is TRBV7-6 and J is TRBJ2-5, with unresolved D. The CDR3 contains 16 residues. The germline gives CDR1 SGHVS, CDR2 FNYEAQ. In DNA form, the CDR3 reads TGTGCCAGCAGTTTAGCCTTCGCAAGAGTACAAGAGACCCAGTACTTC. Protein sequence: CASSLAFARVQETQYF.

This clone was detected once. V is TRBV5-1 and J is TRBJ2-1, with a possible D match to TRBD2 (6 bases). V was pared by 4 bases and J by 3 bases, with 14 bases between. The CDR3 is 15 amino acids. Germline assignment: CDR1 SGHRS and CDR2 YFSETQ. CDR3 bases: TGCGCCAGCAGCCCTAGGACTACCCTCTACAATGAGCAGTTCTTC. Its protein product is CASSPRTTLYNEQFF.

The chain couples TRBV9 to TRBJ2-3; D is ambiguous. Trimming cost V 3 bases and J 5 bases, with 10 bases left between them. Germline V CDR1 and CDR2: SGDLS, YYNGEE. The length of the CDR3 is 13 residues. The CDR3 reads CASSGSHGDTQYF. The DNA of the CDR3 is TGTGCCAGCAGCGGGTCCCACGGAGATACGCAGTATTTT.

V and J are TRBV7-2 and TRBJ1-2, with 9 bases that match TRBD1. Germline CDR1 SGHTA, CDR2 FQGNSA. The junction had 12 bases not matched to a gene; V was cut back by 5 bases and J by 8 bases. The length of the CDR3 is 15 residues. Written as DNA, the CDR3 is TGTGCCAGCAGCCAAGCCCCGGGACAGGGATACGGCTACACCTTC. This encodes CASSQAPGQGYGYTF.

The rearrangement uses TRBV2 and TRBJ1-1; D is possibly TRBD1 (5 bases). Trimming shortened V by 2 bases and J by 4 bases, and 11 bases separated the two germline ends. The CDR3 is 14 residues long. Per germline, CDR1 SNHLY and CDR2 FYNNEI. The CDR3 is CASSELGALTEAFF. CDR3 bases: TGTGCCAGCAGTGAACTAGGGGCACTCACTGAAGCTTTCTTT.

This chain uses TRBV21-1 with TRBJ2-7; the table's D call, TRBD1, has no DNA check behind it. TRBV21-1 is described as a pseudogene. The CDR3 is 17 residues long. Here the CDR3 DNA reads TGTGCCAGCAGCACTCAGAATGCTGAGAGGGGGCATCGCGAGCAGTACTTC. It codes for CASSTQNAERGHREQYF.

The J gene is TRBJ1-5, the V gene TRBV6-5; D remains unclear. Germline CDR1 reads MNHEY; CDR2 reads SVGAGI. The CDR3 runs to 15 residues. Trimming shortened V by 3 bases and J by 2 bases, and 11 bases separated the two germline ends. For the CDR3, the DNA is TGTGCCAGCAGTTATGTCGGTATAGGCAATCAGCCCCAGCATTTT. Residues: CASSYVGIGNQPQHF.

The chain uses TRBV5-4 and TRBJ2-3; 8 bases align to TRBD2. The CDR3 is made up of 14 amino acids. From germline, CDR1 is SGHNT and CDR2 YYREEE (reference sequence). V was pared by 3 bases and J by 3 bases, with 3 bases of the junction left unmatched. DNA for the CDR3: TGTGCCAGCAGCTATGGACTAGCTACAGATACGCAGTATTTT. Encoded protein: CASSYGLATDTQYF. Based on the CDR3 plus reference TRBV5-4 and TRBJ2-3, the full variable domain is ETGVTQSPTHLIKTRGQQVTLRCSSQSGHNTVSWYQQALGQGPQFIFQYYREEENGRGNFPPRFSGLQFPNYSSELNVNALELDDSALYLCASSYGLATDTQYFGPGTRLTVL.

Concerning this clone: At one end, the junction sequence differs from germline, possibly due to a read error. The V and J genes are TRBV15 and TRBJ1-3, with TRBD1 matching 7 bases. This CDR3 spans 14 amino acids. The germline V gene has CDR1 LNHNV and CDR2 YYDKDF (reference sequence). In DNA, the CDR3 is TGTGCCACCAGCCGAGAGACAGGGACGGACACCATATATTTT. This encodes CATSRETGTDTIYF.

The rearrangement joins TRBV5-5 to TRBJ2-5; D is unresolved. The CDR3 runs 11 residues. V lost 0 bases and J lost 5, with 2 bases in between. Germline CDR1 is SGHKS and CDR2 is YYEKEE (reference sequence). CDR3 sequence: CASSLAETQYF. CDR3 nucleotides: TGTGCCAGCAGCTTGGCTGAGACCCAGTACTTC.

The chain is built from TRBV7-6 and TRBJ2-5; D not certain. Germline loops: CDR1 SGHVS, CDR2 FNYEAQ. The CDR3 contains 16 residues. V was clipped by 2 bases and J by 5 bases, with 18 bases between them. CDR3 sequence reads: CASSLIGTSGGETQYF. The CDR3 coding sequence is TGTGCCAGCAGCTTAATCGGCACGTCGGGTGGCGAGACCCAGTACTTC.

The V and J genes are TRBV5-8 and TRBJ2-7; 8 positions match TRBD1. Per the germline V gene, CDR1 is SGHTS and CDR2 is YDEGEE. The CDR3 has 13 amino acids. V shed 3 bases, J shed 3 bases, and the junction held 2 bases outside the gene matches. The CDR3 DNA reads as TGTGCCAGCAGCTGGACAGGGATCTACGAGCAGTACTTC. Its translation is CASSWTGIYEQYF.

J is TRBJ2-2 and V is TRBV2; D is possibly TRBD1 (5 bases). Germline CDR1 SNHLY, CDR2 FYNNEI. The V gene lost 3 bases and the J gene lost 7 bases, with 12 bases spanning the gap. The CDR3 has 14 amino acids. The CDR3 DNA sequence: TGTGCCAGCAGTGAGGTCAGGGTCATCGGGGAGCTGTTTTTT. Protein product: CASSEVRVIGELFF.

This chain connects TRBV6-5 to TRBJ1-5, with TRBD1 matching 9 bases. V shed 6 bases and J 4 bases; nucleotides not matched to a gene: 4. CDR1 MNHEY and CDR2 SVGAGI come from the germline V gene. The CDR3 loop spans 14 amino acids. The CDR3 is CASRGQGINQPQHF. The CDR3 DNA follows: TGTGCCAGCAGAGGACAGGGGATTAATCAGCCCCAGCATTTT.

The genes are TRBV30 and TRBJ1-5; D perhaps matches TRBD1 (6 bases). The CDR3 is 13 amino acids. CDR1 and CDR2 from the germline V gene are GTSNPN and SVGIG (reference sequence). The V and J ends lost 3 bases and 3 bases respectively, with 9 bases between them. In DNA form, the CDR3 reads TGTGCCTGGAGCACAGGGTACAATCAGCCCCAGCATTTT. Translated: CAWSTGYNQPQHF.

The CDR3 DNA reads TGCGCCAGCAGCTTAGGACAGAACACAGATACGCAGTATTTT. Protein: CASSLGQNTDTQYF. V and J are TRBV5-1 and TRBJ2-3, with a possible D match to TRBD1 (6 bases). Germline V gene data show CDR1 as SGHRS and CDR2 as YFSETQ. The CDR3 runs to 14 residues. Trimming cost V 2 bases and J 2 bases, with 9 bases left between them.

As for this clone: The identical CDR3 is also encoded by other nucleotide sequences in the sample. This chain uses TRBV19 with TRBJ1-2; TRBD1 matches 8 bases. Germline lookup yields CDR1 LNHDA and CDR2 SQIVND (reference sequence). This CDR3 has 14 amino acids. Losses at the gene ends were 5 bases for V and 7 bases for J; bases not matched to a gene: 9. Here the CDR3 reads CASSWTGSRVGYTF. The CDR3 DNA sequence: TGTGCCAGTAGTTGGACAGGGAGTAGAGTTGGCTACACCTTC.

This chain joins TRBV25-1 and TRBJ2-6; D unresolved. The germline V and J ends were trimmed by 7 bases and 2 bases, with 3 bases remaining between them. The CDR3 is 12 residues long. Germline-derived CDR1 and CDR2 are MGHDK and SYGVNS. As DNA, the CDR3 is TGTGCCAGCAACACTGGGGCCAACGTCCTGACTTTC. It codes for CASNTGANVLTF.

J is TRBJ2-3 and V is TRBV19; 13 bases align to TRBD2. The J segment lost 5 bases and the V segment lost 4 bases, leaving 3 bases of the junction unmatched. This CDR3 is 15 amino acids long. The germline V gene has CDR1 LNHDA and CDR2 SQIVND (reference sequence). The CDR3 loop reads CASSRLAGGLDTQYF. The CDR3 region has the DNA TGTGCCAGTAGTAGACTAGCGGGGGGCCTAGATACGCAGTATTTT.